This T cell receptor (beta chain) was sequenced during a study of cytomegalovirus exposure and HLA in healthy donors (dated by TCRdb to 2016 to 2017). Regarding the research as a whole: An earlier analysis of approximately 640 of the donors reported approximately 290 Gb of sequence data and some 120 million unique TCR beta sequences from 150 million to 200 million T cells. Every discovery cohort repertoire had been produced on one sequencing platform. Among some 410 genotyped donors of the cohort, an average of about 240,000 unique TCR beta nucleotide sequences were sequenced per donor, roughly 18% of them non-productive. The later analysis used no new phenotypic data to find candidate immune exposures, relying instead on TCR beta sequences and their occurrence across donors. A later genetic analysis took genome-wide SNP genotypes for about three fifths of the 666 donors and used that subset as a discovery cohort. The study was designed to test whether signatures of past pathogen exposure could be identified by cataloging public T cell receptors. The study profiled the T cell repertoires of 666 subjects by immunosequencing and related them to cytomegalovirus serostatus. Of the roughly 410 genotyped donors, approximately 80% were placed in the genetic ancestry cluster associated with self-reported Caucasian donors. Typing coverage varied by locus: roughly 629-640 donors for A, B, C, DRB1 and DQB1; under 550 for DQA1; more than 600 for DPA1; 400 to 480 for DPB1. The study combined high-throughput TCR immunosequencing, statistical association of individual TCRs with disease status, and machine learning to predict cytomegalovirus infection status. Besides the first cohort of around 700 subjects, a separate validation cohort made up of over a hundred different subjects was used. A later analysis re-examined previously published TCR beta repertoires from 600 to 700 donors and added high-resolution HLA genotyping to investigate patterns of TCR occurrence. Donor age, sex, ethnicity and CMV serostatus were compiled together with the repertoire data. Roughly 5 DR-DQ haplotypes were treated as single units for association and clustering because of strong linkage in the cohort. HLA typing included class I and class II loci at four-digit resolution. To decide whether each TCR beta V gene segment behaved as functional or pseudogenic, an earlier analysis of nearly 600 of the donors relied on high-throughput TCR beta sequencing. About 280 gigabases of sequencing data and 75 million to 85 million unique TCR sequences made up an early release that covered over 550 HLA-typed donors.

A note on this clone: What antigen it recognizes has not been identified. At one end the junction does not follow the germline gene, possibly because of a read error.

Libraries were built with the immunoSEQ multiplex PCR assay. The multiplex PCR relied on a mix of 60 forward primers for TCR Vbeta segments and 13 reverse primers for TCR Jbeta segments. The CDR3 region of rearranged TCR beta genes was amplified from genomic DNA by a multiplex PCR assay. The amplified TCR beta libraries were sequenced on the Illumina HiSeq System as 87-base-pair reads. On the study's bioinformatics: In a later analysis, some 80 million unique TCR beta chains were counted across the 666 repertoires, and roughly 11 million of these chains were shared by at least two donors. Raw reads were error-corrected and collapsed into unique sequences by a nearest-neighbor algorithm in which closely related sequences were merged to remove PCR and sequencing errors. V, D and J gene segments were assigned by aligning CDR3 sequences to IMGT reference sequences. For a sequence to be retained, at least a six-nucleotide match to both a V gene segment and a J gene segment was required. Rearrangements were called productive when the CDR3 lacked stop codons and stayed in frame with V and J; all others were non-productive. Following IMGT convention, CDR3 was defined as the stretch from the second conserved V-encoded cysteine up to the conserved J-encoded phenylalanine. In an earlier analysis of more than 550 of the donors, sequences lacking an unambiguous match to a single V gene segment were excluded. An earlier analysis of 500 to 600 of the donors classified V segments as functional when productive rearrangements were above 56.7% and as segregating when the standard deviation between donors was above 5%. To diagnose cytomegalovirus status from the catalog of TCR beta chain sequences, a statistical classification framework was built. V and J gene assignment, in a later analysis, came from comparing TCR nucleotide sequences with IMGT/GENE-DB human TR gene sequences. The TCRdist pipeline was used in a later analysis to assign CDR3 sequences and most-parsimonious VDJ recombination scenarios. In a later analysis, each TCR beta chain was defined by its CDR3 amino acid sequence together with its V-gene family, and reads without a unique V-gene family were excluded. To address suspected cross-contamination and a sequencing artifact, a later analysis removed over 500 highly shared, low-generation-probability nucleotide sequences. In a later analysis, a clonal expansion index for each public chain was calculated from normalized within-repertoire ranks of inferred template counts. In a later analysis, generation probabilities were computed with a VDJ recombination model fitted to out-of-frame rearrangements, and the resulting probabilities were checked against IGoR. A later analysis scored TCR-TCR, TCR-HLA and TCR-CMV co-occurrence with hypergeometric tests, applying a repertoire-size bias correction to TCR pairs. To estimate false discovery rates, a later analysis permuted the HLA or CMV assignments 20 times. In a later analysis, co-occurring TCRs were grouped using DBSCAN, with TCRdist sequence similarity added in when clustering inside HLA-allele-positive subsets. For co-occurrence clustering, repertoires with fewer than 30,000 or more than 120,000 public chains were excluded, along with roughly 5 repertoires with anomalous nucleotide sharing. TCRdb re-hosts the immuneACCESS table, in-frame sequences only. Its copies lack some clones; in the studies checked, an unresolved V gene accounts for under half of them, and the cause for the rest is not known. That table gives V, J and clone size, and the DNA gave D and trimming. Here the sample has some 160,000 clones; roughly 78% occur a single time. The ten largest clones represent roughly 3% of the sample.

The CDR3 holds 13 amino acids from the cysteine to the phenylalanine. CDR3 DNA only is kept here, 39 bases in frame from base 1. CDR1 SNHLY and CDR2 FYNNEI were looked up in the germline V gene. The cohort consisted of some 730 healthy bone marrow donors. All cohort members were sampled while nominally healthy, although unrecorded immune exposures were likely present. The donor tested CMV seronegative and was one of the 352 seronegative cohort members. Each donor provided a peripheral blood sample, and peripheral blood mononuclear cells were used for TCR beta sequencing. Genomic DNA extraction from the blood cell samples was performed with the Qiagen DNeasy Blood Extraction Kit. What the authors observed across the whole study: Broadly in line with IMGT annotations, most TCR beta V segments showed up in productive rearrangements about 90% or about 30% of the time in an earlier analysis of approximately 640 of the donors. Because the 87-base-pair reads could not distinguish some IMGT-functional V segments, including TRBV6-2 and TRBV6-3, those segments were excluded. Because some donors lacked HLA typing at each locus, the association tests relied only on the typed subset. A cluster of highly shared sequence variants was judged likely to be a technical artifact of the sequencing pipeline. Only TCR beta chains were sequenced in this cohort, and the absence of alpha or paired-chain data limited detectable features. Compared with the roughly 670-donor mean, donors in an Asian-associated ancestry cluster had fewer N-insertions in productive TCRs, according to a later genetic analysis. Compared with equally common non-associated chains, HLA-associated TCR beta chains in a later analysis were more clonally expanded and had lower generation probabilities. Three of the identified cytomegalovirus-associated TCR beta chains were confirmed in vitro to be specific for cytomegalovirus antigens. Most TCR sequences were observed very rarely across donors, whereas some public TCRs were present in many individuals. In both the original and validation cohorts, the classifier was reported to diagnose cytomegalovirus status with high specificity and sensitivity. A further reported finding was that TCR beta sequences accurately predicted the HLA-A and HLA-B alleles for most subjects in the first cohort. Correlated functional status among segregating V segments might reflect linkage disequilibrium, but an unknown experimental factor could not be ruled out. Roughly 17 rarely observed V segments, including chromosome 9 orphons, were excluded from the earlier analysis of several hundred of the donors because counts were too low. A total of some 180 TCR beta chains were listed by the study as associated with cytomegalovirus. A later analysis found that TCR association rates varied across HLA loci, with DRB1 alleles showing the most associated TCRs and HLA-C alleles the fewest. A later genetic analysis associated a missense DCLRE1C variant with V-gene and J-gene trimming of TCR beta chains, and an independent cohort replicated the association. At a false discovery rate of 0.05, a later analysis linked 16,000 or so TCR beta sequences to specific HLA alleles. In a later analysis, most CMV-associated TCR beta chains were found to appear HLA-restricted, with HLA associations seemingly driven largely by CMV exposure. In a later analysis, several top co-occurrence clusters were reported to appear linked to parvovirus B19, influenza, CMV and Epstein-Barr virus. For the cohort, immune exposure information was limited to CMV serostatus. It was suggested by the authors that the approach could potentially be generalized to other disease states and immunological phenotypes. When HLA alleles, especially DR and DQ, strongly co-occurred, attributing TCR associations to individual alleles was difficult. Sequencing depth was assumed to be roughly uniform across donors in the presence/absence analyses, though that assumption may not hold.

The sequence derives from a woman aged 40 to 49 in good health and CMV-seronegative. In this chain, TRBV2 is recombined with TRBJ1-2; a tentative D call is TRBD1 (6 bases match). Material: PBMCs. The nucleotide sequence is TGTGCCAGCAGTGGTCCCCCCCCCGGACAGAGTGCATTC. Its product reads: CASSGPPPGQSAF.